Presented here are 5 T cell receptor beta chains from one specimen sequenced in a study of shared clonotypes between healthy human individuals. Libraries were prepared by immunoSEQ multiplex PCR; TCRdb keeps only in-frame clonotypes and omits some of them. This table has roughly 2.5 million clones, more than 80% appearing once. The specimen sequenced was naive CD4+ T cells sorted from blood. Documented subset: CD45RA+ positively selected. Receptor source: a man between 18 and 35 years old in good health.

The chain combines TRBV7-9 with TRBJ2-3; 9 positions agree with TRBD2. Germline values: CDR1 SEHNR, CDR2 FQNEAQ (reference sequence). This CDR3 spans 18 amino acids. The trim removed 9 bases at V and 0 bases at J, leaving 16 bases unmatched. The CDR3 spells CASSGGLKGSISTDTQYF. In nucleotides, the CDR3 is TGTGCCAGTAGCGGGGGACTCAAGGGTTCAATTAGCACAGATACGCAGTATTTT.

The rearrangement joins TRBV30 to TRBJ2-5, with a possible D match to TRBD2 (5 bases). CDR1 and CDR2 (germline): GTSNPN, SVGIG (reference sequence). Trimming took off 0 bases at V and 2 bases at J, with 10 bases between the two ends. This CDR3 is built from 14 residues. The CDR3 region is CAWSVSSVQETQYF. DNA of the CDR3: TGTGCCTGGAGTGTGAGTAGCGTACAAGAGACCCAGTACTTC.

The chain links TRBV4-3 to TRBJ2-7; no clear D. The CDR3 spans 13 residues. Trimming cost V 0 bases and J 9 bases, with 12 bases left between them. In germline, CDR1 is LGHNA, CDR2 YSLEER. CDR3 nucleotides: TGCGCCAGCAGCCAAGATACTTGGCTGCCGCAGTACTTC. Translation gives CASSQDTWLPQYF.

The chain joins TRBV23-1 to TRBJ2-7; 8 nucleotides match TRBD1. TRBV23-1 counts as an open reading frame of uncertain function. The CDR3 is 15 residues long. The V gene end was trimmed by 4 bases and the J gene end by 4 bases; junction bases not matched to a gene: 9. The CDR3 is CASSRRQGTLYEQYF. The CDR3 nucleotides are TGCGCCAGCAGTCGCCGACAGGGGACATTATACGAGCAGTACTTC.

The chain recombines TRBV19 with TRBJ2-3; 10 bases fit TRBD1. Germline CDR1 reads LNHDA; CDR2 reads SQIVND (reference sequence). This CDR3 spans 16 amino acids. Trimming took 1 base from V and 6 from J; bases not matched to a gene: 7. The CDR3 spells CASSIAPGQGWDTQYF. In nucleotides, the CDR3 is TGTGCCAGTAGTATAGCCCCGGGACAGGGGTGGGATACGCAGTATTTT.